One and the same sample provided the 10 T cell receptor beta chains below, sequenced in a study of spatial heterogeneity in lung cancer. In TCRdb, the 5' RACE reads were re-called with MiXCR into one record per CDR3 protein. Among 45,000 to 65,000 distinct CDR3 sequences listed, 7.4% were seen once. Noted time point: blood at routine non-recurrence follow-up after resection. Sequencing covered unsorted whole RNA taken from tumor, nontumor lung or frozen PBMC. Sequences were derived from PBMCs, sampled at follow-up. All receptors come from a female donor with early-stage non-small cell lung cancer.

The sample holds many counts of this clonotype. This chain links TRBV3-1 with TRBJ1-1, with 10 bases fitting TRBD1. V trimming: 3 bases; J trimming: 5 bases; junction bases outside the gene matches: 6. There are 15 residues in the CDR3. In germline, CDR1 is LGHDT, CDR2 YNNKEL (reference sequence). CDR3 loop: CASSQPTGGETEAFF. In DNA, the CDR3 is TGTGCCAGCAGCCAGCCGACAGGGGGCGAGACTGAAGCTTTCTTT.

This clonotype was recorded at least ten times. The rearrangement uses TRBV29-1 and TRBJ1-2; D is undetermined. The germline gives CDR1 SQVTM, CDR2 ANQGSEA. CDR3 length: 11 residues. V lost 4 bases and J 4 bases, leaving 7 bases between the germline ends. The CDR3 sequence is CSVGDPYGYTF. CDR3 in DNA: TGCAGCGTTGGAGACCCCTATGGCTACACCTTC.

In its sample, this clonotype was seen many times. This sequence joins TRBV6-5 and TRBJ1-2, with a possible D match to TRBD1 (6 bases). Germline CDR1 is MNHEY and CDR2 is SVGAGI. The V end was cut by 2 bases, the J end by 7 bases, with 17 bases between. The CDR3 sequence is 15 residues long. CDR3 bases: TGTGCCAGCAGTTACCCAGGGGCGACTGGGATTGGCTACACCTTC. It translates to CASSYPGATGIGYTF.

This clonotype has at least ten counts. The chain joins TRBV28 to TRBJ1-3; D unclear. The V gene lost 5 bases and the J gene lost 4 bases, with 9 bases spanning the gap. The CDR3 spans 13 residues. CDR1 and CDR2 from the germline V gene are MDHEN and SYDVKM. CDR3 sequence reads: CASSTAGGNTIYF. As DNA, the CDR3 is TGTGCCAGCAGTACCGCGGGGGGAAACACCATATATTTT.

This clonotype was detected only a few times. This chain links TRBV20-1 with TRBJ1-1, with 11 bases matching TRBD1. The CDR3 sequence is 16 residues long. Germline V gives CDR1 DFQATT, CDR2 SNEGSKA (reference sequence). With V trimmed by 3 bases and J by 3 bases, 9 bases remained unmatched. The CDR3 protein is CSASRGQGARDTEAFF. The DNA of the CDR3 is TGCAGTGCTAGCCGTGGACAGGGGGCGCGGGACACTGAAGCTTTCTTT.

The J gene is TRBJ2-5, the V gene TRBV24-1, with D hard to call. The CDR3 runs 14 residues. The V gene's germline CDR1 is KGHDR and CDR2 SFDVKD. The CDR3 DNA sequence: TGTGCTACCTCTCCCACCTCTGTCCAAGAGACCCAGTACTTC. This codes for CATSPTSVQETQYF.

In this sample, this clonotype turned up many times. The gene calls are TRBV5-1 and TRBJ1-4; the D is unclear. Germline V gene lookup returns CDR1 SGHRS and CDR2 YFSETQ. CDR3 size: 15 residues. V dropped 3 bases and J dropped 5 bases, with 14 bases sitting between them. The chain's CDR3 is CASSSAPGQNEKLFF. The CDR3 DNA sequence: TGCGCCAGCAGCTCGGCACCGGGCCAAAATGAAAAACTGTTTTTT.

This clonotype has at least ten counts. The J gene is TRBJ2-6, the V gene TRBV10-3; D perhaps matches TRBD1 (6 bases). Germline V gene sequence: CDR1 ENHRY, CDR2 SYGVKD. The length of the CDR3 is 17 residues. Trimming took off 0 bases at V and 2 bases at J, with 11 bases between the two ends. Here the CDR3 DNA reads TGTGCCATCAGTGAGTCTCGGACAGTAACTGGGGCCAACGTCCTGACTTTC. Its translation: CAISESRTVTGANVLTF.

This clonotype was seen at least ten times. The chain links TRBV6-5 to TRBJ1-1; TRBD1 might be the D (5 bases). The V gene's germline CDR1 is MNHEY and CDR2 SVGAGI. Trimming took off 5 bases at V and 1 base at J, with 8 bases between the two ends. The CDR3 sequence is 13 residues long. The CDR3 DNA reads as TGTGCCAGCAGTCTTGACAGGAACACTGAAGCTTTCTTT. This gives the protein CASSLDRNTEAFF.

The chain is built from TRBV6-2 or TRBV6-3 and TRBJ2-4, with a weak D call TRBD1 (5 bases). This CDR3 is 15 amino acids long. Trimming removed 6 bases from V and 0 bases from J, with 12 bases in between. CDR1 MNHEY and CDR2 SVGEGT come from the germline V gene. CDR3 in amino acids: CASSRPDTAKNIQYF. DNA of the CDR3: TGTGCCAGCAGCCGCCCGGACACAGCCAAAAACATTCAGTACTTC.